This T cell receptor (beta chain) was documented in a study of blood T cell repertoires in COVID-19. About the research overall: Donors in the United States, Italy and Spain gave samples during acute or convalescent COVID-19. From T cells, B-cell-depleted T cells, or PBMCs came the material, which was cDNA or gDNA.

Looked up from germline, CDR1 is SGHRS and CDR2 is YFSETQ. The CDR3 runs 17 residues. The V segment lost 3 bases and the J segment 8 bases; nucleotides outside the gene matches: 12. Authors' data handling: Cell counts per sample came from amplifying reference gene primers. Profiled with immunoSEQ multiplex PCR; TCRdb holds only in-frame clones, not every one. V, J and clone size are taken as reported in that table, and D and trimming were inferred from the DNA itself. This sample has under 110,000 clones, with about 90% found just once. The origin of this receptor is a man aged 45-60 years with acute or convalescent COVID-19. The chain combines TRBV5-1 with TRBJ1-6; 9 bases align to TRBD1. Material for sequencing was peripheral blood. CDR3 DNA: TGCGCCAGCAGCTATGAGACAGGGGGTTGGTCGGATTCACCCCTCCACTTT. Encoded protein: CASSYETGGWSDSPLHF.